The sequence of this TCR beta chain was determined in a study of OX40 agonist ivuxolimab in advanced cancers. Regarding the study as a whole: At 0.1 to 3.0 mg/kg, CD4+ and CD8+ blood T cells expanded clonally by week 6.

The CDR3 runs to 15 residues. Germline CDR1 reads LNHDA; CDR2 reads SQIVND (reference sequence). V lost 0 bases, J lost 1 base, and 8 bases lay in between. A word on this clone: Its antigen remains unidentified.

Method: immunoSEQ multiplex PCR; TCRdb's copy keeps in-frame clones and lacks some. The sample includes about 76,000 clones, around 90% of them seen just once. Sample: CD4+ or CD8+ T cells sorted from blood, taken in a trial of the OX40 agonist ivuxolimab. The source of this sequence is an adult with an advanced solid tumor such as melanoma, head and neck, liver or kidney cancer. The V gene is TRBV19, the J gene TRBJ2-3; D is unresolved. CDR3 sequence (DNA): TGTGCCAGTAGTATAGAAGCACGGGGCACAGATACGCAGTATTTT. Translation gives CASSIEARGTDTQYF.